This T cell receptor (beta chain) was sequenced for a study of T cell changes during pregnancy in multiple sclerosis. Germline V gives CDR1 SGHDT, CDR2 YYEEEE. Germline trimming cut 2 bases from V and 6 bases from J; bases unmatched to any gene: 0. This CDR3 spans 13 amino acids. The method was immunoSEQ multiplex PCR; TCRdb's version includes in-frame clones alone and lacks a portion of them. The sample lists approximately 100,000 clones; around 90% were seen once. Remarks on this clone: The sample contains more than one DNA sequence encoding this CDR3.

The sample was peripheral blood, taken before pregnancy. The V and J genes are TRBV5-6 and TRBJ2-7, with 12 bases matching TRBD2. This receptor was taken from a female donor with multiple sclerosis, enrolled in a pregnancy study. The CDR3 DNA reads TGTGCCAGCAGCTTACTAGCGGGAGGCGAGCAGTACTTC. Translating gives CASSLLAGGEQYF.